This T cell receptor beta chain was recorded in a study of early T cells in non-severe SARS-CoV-2 infection. Via MiXCR, TCRdb re-called the 5' RACE reads, giving one row per CDR3 protein. The data hold tens of thousands of distinct CDR3 sequences, with 10% to 12% observed a single time. The table lists this clonotype with many counts. CDR1 and CDR2 from the germline V gene are MGHRA and YSYEKL. The V gene lost 4 bases and the J gene lost 7 bases, with 16 bases spanning the gap. The CDR3 covers 14 residues. The starting material was whole blood, obtained at baseline. The clonotype was recovered from an adult who was a healthcare worker with PCR-confirmed SARS-CoV-2 infection or an uninfected control (not recorded which). V gene TRBV4-1 combines with J gene TRBJ1-2; D uncertain. In nucleotides, the CDR3 is TGCGCCAGCAGCCCTCTGAAGGCCGGTTCTGGCTACACCTTC. It is translated as CASSPLKAGSGYTF.